This TCR beta chain was captured in a study of T cells in Graves' hyperthyroidism and ophthalmopathy. With regard to this clonotype: Its antigen is still unknown.

Germline CDR1 SGHDN, CDR2 FVKESK. V gave up 1 base and J gave up 8 bases, with 11 bases separating them. The CDR3 is 14 amino acids. Study conclusions and caveats: Ophthalmopathy prediction by the model preceded onset by a median about 6.5 months. Using 13 V-J features, a model discriminated ophthalmopathy from stable hyperthyroidism.

Clinical symptoms, serum thyroxine and TRAb, thyroid ultrasound and orbital computed tomography were used for the diagnoses. Amplified TCR beta CDR3 regions derived from RNA transcripts. First-round RT-PCR targeting the TCR CDR3 was performed with the HTBI primer set. In TCRdb, the multiplex PCR reads were re-called with MiXCR into one record per CDR3 protein. The top ten clones hold over 10% of a sample with 410,000 or so distinct CDR3 sequences, roughly 15% of them seen once. This TCR was recovered from a man in his late teens or twenties with Graves' ophthalmopathy. The sequenced sample consisted of blood. J is TRBJ1-4 and V is TRBV14; D unresolved. The CDR3 is CASSQAGSIEKLFF. CDR3 coding DNA: TGTGCCAGCAGCCAAGCTGGGTCAATAGAAAAACTGTTTTTT.